This TCR beta chain was found in a study of glioma-infiltrating T cells. General study findings and limits: Very few CDR3 sequences were shared between tissue and blood. Above-expected tissue-blood divergence occurred in all gliomas, most in low-grade ones.

Using RNA template, CDR3s of TCR alpha and beta were amplified with iRepertoire arm-PCR. Input was roughly 85-450 ng of tissue mRNA or PBMC total RNA. MiXCR, applied by TCRdb to the multiplex PCR reads, yields one record per CDR3 protein. Among 100,000 to 150,000 distinct CDR3 sequences listed, roughly 24% were seen once. The CDR3 sequence is 16 residues long. Germline V gene data show CDR1 as MGHRA and CDR2 as YSYEKL. After removal of 4 bases from V and 2 bases from J, the junction contained 6 bases not matched to a gene. This clonotype was detected ten times or more. What it binds is not known. The V gene is TRBV4-1, the J gene TRBJ2-3, with 10 nucleotides matching TRBD2. Sequenced: glioma tissue, nonneoplastic brain tissue, or PBMCs (not recorded which). The TCR sequence derives from a human donor with low-grade glioma or glioblastoma, undergoing nonglioma brain surgery, or in good health (not recorded which). The CDR3 region is CASSPGTSEATDTQYF. CDR3 sequence (DNA): TGCGCCAGCAGCCCTGGGACTAGCGAGGCCACAGATACGCAGTATTTT.